This T cell receptor (beta chain) was retrieved from a study of T cells in Graves' hyperthyroidism and ophthalmopathy. The CDR3 has 17 amino acids. Trimming cost V 5 bases and J 2 bases; bases outside gene matches: 13. With a duration under 2 months, the hyperthyroidism was newly diagnosed in patients aged 18 to 65. This clonotype was counted many times. RNA transcripts were the template for amplifying TCR beta CDR3 regions. Primed by the HTBI set, a first-round RT-PCR was run on the TCR CDR3. MiXCR, run by TCRdb on the multiplex PCR reads, gives a single entry per CDR3 protein. The table shows under 450,000 distinct CDR3 sequences, with roughly 14% occurring only once.

This clonotype was sampled from a woman aged 18-30 years with Graves' hyperthyroidism. Sequenced: blood. The chain uses TRBV12-3 or TRBV12-4 and TRBJ1-2; 8 positions match TRBD1. CDR3 sequence: CASSRSSGQGPNYGYTF. In nucleotides, the CDR3 is TGTGCCAGCAGTCGAAGCTCCGGACAGGGCCCAAACTATGGCTACACCTTC.